The 25 T cell receptor beta chains below come from one sample, sequenced in a study of blood T cell repertoires in COVID-19. The repertoire was sequenced with immunoSEQ multiplex PCR; TCRdb's copy has only in-frame clones and lacks some. Among roughly 500,000 clones, 70% to 90% were seen once, and the ten largest hold 3% to 3.5%. Sequencing input: peripheral blood. These receptors originate from a human donor in a cohort sampled during active COVID-19.

The chain joins TRBV30 to TRBJ1-4; 8 bases align to TRBD1. V was clipped by 2 bases and J by 3 bases; unmatched bases: 5. The CDR3 loop spans 15 amino acids. Per the germline V gene, CDR1 is GTSNPN and CDR2 is SVGIG (reference sequence). The CDR3 spells CAWSPGQGSNEKLFF. As DNA, the CDR3 is TGTGCCTGGAGTCCAGGACAGGGATCTAATGAAAAACTGTTTTTT. Full variable domain (rest looked up from reference TRBV30 and TRBJ1-4): SQTIHQWPATLVQPVGSPLSLECTVEGTSNPNLYWYRQAAGRGLQLLFYSVGIGQISSEVPQNLSASRPQDRQFILSSKKLLLSDSGFYLCAWSPGQGSNEKLFFGSGTQLSVL.

V is TRBV19 and J is TRBJ1-2, with TRBD1 identical over 9 bases. Per germline, CDR1 LNHDA and CDR2 SQIVND (reference sequence). This CDR3 region has 15 residues. With V trimmed by 5 bases and J by 3 bases, 7 bases remained unmatched. The CDR3 DNA is TGTGCCAGTAGTCCCTCTGGGGACAGGGACTATGGCTACACCTTC. Translating gives CASSPSGDRDYGYTF.

The rearrangement uses TRBV11-1 and TRBJ1-1; tentatively, D is TRBD1 (5 bases). Per germline, CDR1 SGHAT and CDR2 FQDESV (reference sequence). V lost 8 bases to trimming and J lost 0 bases, with 13 bases between them. This CDR3 comprises 14 residues. The CDR3 sequence: CASAPRQMNTEAFF. CDR3 in DNA: TGTGCCAGCGCCCCCAGACAGATGAACACTGAAGCTTTCTTT.

CDR3 DNA sequence: TGTGCCAGCAGCTCAAAAACCTTCGGGAACACTGAAGCTTTCTTT. It specifies CASSSKTFGNTEAFF. This sequence joins TRBV7-2 and TRBJ1-1; D uncertain. Germline loops: CDR1 SGHTA, CDR2 FQGNSA. The CDR3 is 15 residues long. V lost 4 bases to trimming and J lost 1 base, with 13 bases between them.

V and J are TRBV27 and TRBJ2-1; TRBD1 matches 8 bases. J lost 10 bases, V lost 1 base, and 6 bases had no gene match. The CDR3 consists of 14 residues. The germline V gene encodes CDR1 MNHEY and CDR2 SMNVEV (reference sequence). CDR3 DNA sequence: TGTGCCAGCAGTTTATTGGACAGGGCTTGGGAGCAGTTCTTC. This gives the protein CASSLLDRAWEQFF.

V and J are TRBV4-1 and TRBJ1-2, with 9 bases matching TRBD1. Per germline, CDR1 MGHRA and CDR2 YSYEKL. The trim removed 1 base at V and 6 bases at J, leaving 3 bases unmatched. CDR3 length: 14 amino acids. This chain's CDR3 is CASSQGDRVDGYTF. CDR3 DNA: TGCGCCAGCAGCCAAGGGGACAGGGTGGATGGCTACACCTTC.

The V call is TRBV6-2 or TRBV6-3, the J call TRBJ1-2; 7 bases agree with TRBD1. The germline V gene encodes CDR1 MNHEY and CDR2 SVGEGT. The CDR3 length is 17 residues. Trimming cost V 6 bases and J 8 bases; bases outside gene matches: 21. The CDR3 nucleotides read TGTGCCAGCAGGCCTCCGGGACAGATCTCGGCCCATGAGGGCTACACCTTC. Its protein product is CASRPPGQISAHEGYTF.

V gene TRBV29-1 combines with J gene TRBJ2-1; 7 positions match TRBD2. With 7 bases clipped from V and 4 bases from J, the junction kept 7 bases outside the gene matches. The CDR3 totals 13 residues. CDR1 and CDR2 from the germline V gene are SQVTM and ANQGSEA. The CDR3 region is CSGWREGYNEQFF. The CDR3 nucleotides read TGCAGCGGATGGAGGGAGGGTTACAATGAGCAGTTCTTC.

Concerning this clone itself: One junction end disagrees with the germline gene, perhaps due to a read error. This rearrangement joins TRBV6-5 to TRBJ2-2, with D possibly matching TRBD2 (6 bases). CDR3 length equals 15 residues. Germline V lookup: CDR1 MNHEY, CDR2 SVGAGI. The DNA of the CDR3 is TGTGCTAGCAGTTCACGCGGGATAGGTACCGGGGAGCTGTTTTTT. It yields the protein CASSSRGIGTGELFF.

V is TRBV28 and J is TRBJ1-1; D is undetermined. The V end was cut by 5 bases, the J end by 4 bases, with 14 bases between. From germline, CDR1 is MDHEN and CDR2 SYDVKM. This CDR3 is 14 amino acids long. In nucleotides, the CDR3 is TGTGCCAGCAGTCCGACTAACGAGGTCACTGAAGCTTTCTTT. It codes for CASSPTNEVTEAFF.

The V gene is TRBV6-5, the J gene TRBJ2-1; 10 bases are a match to TRBD1. The length of the CDR3 is 15 residues. The germline V gene has CDR1 MNHEY and CDR2 SVGAGI. Trimming cost V 7 bases and J 9 bases; bases outside gene matches: 12. CDR3 amino acids: CASIRPGTGDSEQFF. CDR3 sequence (DNA): TGTGCCAGCATCAGACCCGGGACAGGGGATAGTGAGCAGTTCTTC.

This clone was counted once. J is TRBJ1-5 and V is TRBV19; 9 nucleotides agree with TRBD1. CDR1 is LNHDA, CDR2 SQIVND, per germline (reference sequence). V was pared by 5 bases and J by 2 bases, with 10 bases of the junction left unmatched. CDR3 length equals 17 residues. The CDR3: CASSPGQGRIGNQPQHF. The CDR3 DNA reads TGTGCCAGTAGTCCTGGACAGGGGAGGATTGGCAATCAGCCCCAGCATTTT.

The chain is built from TRBV6-5 and TRBJ2-1; D uncertain. The germline V and J ends were trimmed by 6 bases and 10 bases, with 16 bases remaining between them. The germline V gene has CDR1 MNHEY and CDR2 SVGAGI. The CDR3 runs to 13 residues. The CDR3 protein is CASRPPATLEQFF. The CDR3 nucleotides are TGTGCCAGCAGACCCCCGGCGACTCTAGAGCAGTTCTTC.

The CDR3 sequence: CSASARDEQFF. DNA for the CDR3: TGCAGTGCTAGTGCCCGGGATGAGCAGTTCTTC. The V and J genes are TRBV20-1 and TRBJ2-1, with D uncertain. Germline V gene sequence: CDR1 DFQATT, CDR2 SNEGSKA (reference sequence). The CDR3 covers 11 residues. V gave up 3 bases and J gave up 8 bases, with 8 bases separating them.

This clone has a single count. The chain employs TRBV30 and TRBJ1-2, with TRBD1 matching 8 bases. This CDR3 is built from 14 residues. Germline V gene lookup returns CDR1 GTSNPN and CDR2 SVGIG (reference sequence). The J segment lost 7 bases and the V segment lost 2 bases, leaving 9 bases of the junction unmatched. The CDR3 loop reads CAWSPGQGLSGYTF. In nucleotides, the CDR3 is TGTGCCTGGAGTCCTGGACAGGGATTAAGTGGCTACACCTTC. Looking up the rest from reference TRBV30 and TRBJ1-2 gives the full variable domain: SQTIHQWPATLVQPVGSPLSLECTVEGTSNPNLYWYRQAAGRGLQLLFYSVGIGQISSEVPQNLSASRPQDRQFILSSKKLLLSDSGFYLCAWSPGQGLSGYTFGSGTRLTVV.

The rearrangement joins TRBV7-9 to TRBJ1-3; 9 nucleotides align to TRBD1. J gave up 3 bases and V 5 bases, and 11 bases lay outside the gene matches. Germline V gene lookup returns CDR1 SEHNR and CDR2 FQNEAQ (reference sequence). The CDR3 covers 17 residues. In nucleotides, the CDR3 is TGTGCCAGCAGCCAATATCTCACAGGGGGCAATGGAAACACCATATATTTT. It codes for CASSQYLTGGNGNTIYF.

The V gene is TRBV11-3, the J gene TRBJ2-2; 9 bases agree with TRBD1. Germline V lookup: CDR1 SGHNT, CDR2 YENEEA. CDR3 length: 14 residues. The V segment lost 6 bases and the J segment 6 bases; nucleotides outside the gene matches: 5. The CDR3 coding sequence is TGTGCCAGCAGTCACAGGGGGCGAGCCGGGGAGCTGTTTTTT. Translation: CASSHRGRAGELFF.

The chain combines TRBV11-3 with TRBJ2-7; D might be TRBD1 (6 bases). CDR3 length equals 15 residues. Trimming removed 4 bases from V and 2 bases from J, with 15 bases in between. Per the germline V gene, CDR1 is SGHNT and CDR2 is YENEEA. CDR3 amino acids: CASSSGQTPTYEQYF. Written as DNA, the CDR3 is TGTGCCAGCAGCTCCGGACAGACTCCAACCTACGAGCAGTACTTC.

The rearrangement links TRBV5-4 to TRBJ1-2; 12 positions agree with TRBD1. Germline V gene data show CDR1 as SGHNT and CDR2 as YYREEE (reference sequence). With 4 bases clipped from V and 8 bases from J, the junction kept 15 bases outside the gene matches. This CDR3 spans 17 amino acids. CDR3 sequence (DNA): TGTGCCAGCAGCACCCCCGGGACAGGGGGCTACCCGGGGGGCTACACCTTC. It yields the protein CASSTPGTGGYPGGYTF.

The chain joins TRBV7-6 to TRBJ2-3; 14 bases align to TRBD2. CDR3 length equals 18 residues. Germline values: CDR1 SGHVS, CDR2 FNYEAQ. Trimming took 2 bases from V and 4 from J; bases not matched to a gene: 8. CDR3 sequence reads: CASSLIGTSGSLPDTQYF. The CDR3, as DNA: TGTGCCAGCAGCTTAATTGGGACTAGCGGGAGCTTGCCAGATACGCAGTATTTT.

This clone was picked up one time. The sample carries other DNA sequences with the same CDR3. The gene calls are TRBV5-1 and TRBJ1-2; 7 nucleotides align to TRBD1. The V gene end was trimmed by 0 bases and the J gene end by 5 bases; junction bases not matched to a gene: 4. The CDR3 is made up of 14 amino acids. Per the germline V gene, CDR1 is SGHRS and CDR2 is YFSETQ. The CDR3 sequence is CASSLEGDSYGYTF. In nucleotides, the CDR3 is TGCGCCAGCAGCTTGGAGGGGGACAGTTATGGCTACACCTTC.

This clone has a single count. The rearrangement uses TRBV6-5 and TRBJ2-1; perhaps TRBD2 as D (5 bases). The CDR3 is 15 amino acids. The germline V gene has CDR1 MNHEY and CDR2 SVGAGI. V dropped 0 bases and J dropped 3 bases, with 9 bases sitting between them. Here the CDR3 DNA reads TGTGCCAGCAGTTACTCGGAGGCTTTCTACAATGAGCAGTTCTTC. This sequence encodes CASSYSEAFYNEQFF.

V and J are TRBV28 and TRBJ1-1, with TRBD1 matching 8 bases. Germline CDR1 and CDR2: MDHEN and SYDVKM. The ends lost 6 bases at V and 4 bases at J; junction bases unmatched: 7. This CDR3 is 14 amino acids long. The DNA of the CDR3 is TGTGCCAGCAGGGGACAGGTCGGCGCCACTGAAGCTTTCTTT. As protein: CASRGQVGATEAFF.

This sequence joins TRBV15 and TRBJ2-3, with 8 bases that match TRBD1. Looked up from germline, CDR1 is LNHNV and CDR2 is YYDKDF (reference sequence). The CDR3 totals 12 residues. The trim removed 9 bases at V and 1 base at J, leaving 0 bases unmatched. The CDR3 DNA reads TGTGCCACGACAGGGGGCACAGATACGCAGTATTTT. Translation gives CATTGGTDTQYF.

This clone was seen a handful of times. This rearrangement joins TRBV25-1 to TRBJ2-7; TRBD1 agrees at 10 bases. J was trimmed by 4 bases and V by 6 bases; bases with no gene match: 9. Germline V lookup: CDR1 MGHDK, CDR2 SYGVNS. The CDR3 runs 15 residues. CDR3 coding DNA: TGTGCCAGCAGATACGGGGGACAGGGGCGATACGAGCAGTACTTC. It translates to CASRYGGQGRYEQYF.